This TCR beta chain was recorded in a study of cytomegalovirus exposure and HLA in healthy donors. The overall study: Across some 400 genotyped donors, about 81% landed in the Caucasian-associated ancestry cluster. Study results and caveats: Later analysis suggested most CMV-associated TCR beta chains were HLA-restricted. A later analysis found common viral pathogens apparently linked to several of the most significant clusters.

V lost 1 base and J lost 0, with 9 bases in between. Germline V CDR1 and CDR2: SGHVS, FQNEAQ. The CDR3 extends over 16 amino acids. On this clone itself: The target antigen is unknown.

The primer mix had 60 Vbeta and 13 Jbeta primers. Only in-frame clones appear in the TCRdb table, and some are missing; sequencing was by immunoSEQ multiplex PCR. Here the sample spans 170,000 or so clones, approximately 84% being singletons. What was sequenced was PBMCs. This clonotype was obtained from a boy under 10 years old in good health and CMV-seronegative. The chain recombines TRBV7-8 with TRBJ1-4, with D hard to call. The CDR3 loop is CASSLERIATNEKLFF. CDR3 DNA sequence: TGTGCCAGCAGCTTAGAGCGAATAGCAACTAATGAAAAACTGTTTTTT.